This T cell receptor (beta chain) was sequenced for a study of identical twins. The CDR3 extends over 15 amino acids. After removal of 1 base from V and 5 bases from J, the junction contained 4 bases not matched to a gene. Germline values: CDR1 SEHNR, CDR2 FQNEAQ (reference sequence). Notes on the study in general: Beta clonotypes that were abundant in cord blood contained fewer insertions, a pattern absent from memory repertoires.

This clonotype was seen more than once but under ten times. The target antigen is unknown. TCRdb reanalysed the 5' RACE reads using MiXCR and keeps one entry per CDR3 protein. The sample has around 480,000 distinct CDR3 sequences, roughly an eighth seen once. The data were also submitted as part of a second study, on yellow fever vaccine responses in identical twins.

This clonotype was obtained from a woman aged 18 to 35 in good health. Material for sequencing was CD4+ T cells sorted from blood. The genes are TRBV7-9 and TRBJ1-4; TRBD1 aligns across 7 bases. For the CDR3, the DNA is TGTGCCAGCAGCTTAGTACAGGGGCAGAATGAAAAACTGTTTTTT. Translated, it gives CASSLVQGQNEKLFF.